This is a list of T cell receptor beta chains from one sample in a study of blood T cell repertoires in COVID-19. Assay: immunoSEQ multiplex PCR; the TCRdb copy retains only in-frame clones and omits some. The table has roughly 140,000 clones, more than 65% seen once. Source material: peripheral blood. These TCRs come from a man in his 60s with active or convalescent COVID-19. Both conserved end residues are part of each CDR3. The D gene is left open where the match is weak. The size of a clone is reported for some rows only, either as once, few or many, or as a class for expanded clones.

TRBJ1-2,NA,once,TRBV7-9,TGTGCCAGCAGCTCGGGGGCGGGAGGAGGCTACACCTTC,CASSSGAGGGYTF
TRBJ2-1,NA,NA,TRBV27,TGTGCCAGCAGTAACAGCGGGCTACCCAATGAGCAGTTCTTC,CASSNSGLPNEQFF
TRBJ2-1,TRBD2,NA,TRBV4-1,TGCGCCAGCAGCCATCTGGGACTAGCGGGAGTGAATGAGCAGTTCTTC,CASSHLGLAGVNEQFF
TRBJ1-1,TRBD1,NA,TRBV4-3,TGCGCCAGCAGCCAAGATTTGAGAGGGGGCAACACTGAAGCTTTCTTT,CASSQDLRGGNTEAFF
TRBJ1-2,NA,few,TRBV5-6,TGTGCCAGCAGCTTTGGAGGGGGCTACACCTTC,CASSFGGGYTF
TRBJ2-1,NA,NA,TRBV6-5,TGTGCCAGCACCATACTAGTCAATGAGCAGTTCTTC,CASTILVNEQFF
TRBJ2-5,NA,NA,TRBV6-2/TRBV6-3,TGTGCCAGCAGTTACGGCCTCCAAGAGACCCAGTACTTC,CASSYGLQETQYF
TRBJ1-1,NA,NA,TRBV7-8,TGTGCCAGCAGCTTAGTCTCAGGGAACACTGAAGCTTTCTTT,CASSLVSGNTEAFF
TRBJ1-2,NA,few,TRBV11-3,TGTGCCAGCAGCTCCAGGGGCTACCACTATGGCTACACCTTC,CASSSRGYHYGYTF
TRBJ1-2,NA,once,TRBV4-3,TGCGCCAGCAGCCAGGGTCATGCGGGACCCTATGGCTACACCTTC,CASSQGHAGPYGYTF
TRBJ1-2,TRBD1,NA,TRBV30,TGTGCCTGGAGCGACCGGACAGGGGGCGTTAACTATGGCTACACCTTC,CAWSDRTGGVNYGYTF
TRBJ1-1,TRBD1,NA,TRBV11-3,TGTGCCAGCAGACCAGGGGGCGGGACTGAAGCTTTCTTT,CASRPGGGTEAFF
TRBJ2-3,TRBD2,once,TRBV9,TGTGCCAGCAGCGTGGGGCGGGAGGGGGATACGCAGTATTTT,CASSVGREGDTQYF
TRBJ2-1,NA,once,TRBV4-1,TGCGCCAGCAGCCAGTACCGGGACAGCGCGGGATTTGAGCAGTTCTTC,CASSQYRDSAGFEQFF
TRBJ1-1,TRBD1,NA,TRBV6-5,TGTGCCAGCAGTTCTAGGACAGGGATTGAAGCTTTCTTT,CASSSRTGIEAFF
TRBJ1-6,NA,few,TRBV2,TGTGCCAGCACTTGGCAGGGGAGCTCCTATAATTCACCCCTCCACTTT,CASTWQGSSYNSPLHF
TRBJ1-1,NA,NA,TRBV28,TGTGCCAGCCGTCAAGGAAATTTAGGGAGGGCTTTCTTT,CASRQGNLGRAFF
TRBJ1-2,NA,NA,TRBV7-9,TGTGCCAGCAGCTCGGGACTGAACTATGGCTACACCTTC,CASSSGLNYGYTF
TRBJ1-4,NA,NA,TRBV2,TGTGCCAGCAGTGATGCGACAACAACTAATGAAAAACTGTTTTTT,CASSDATTTNEKLFF
TRBJ2-3,TRBD2,NA,TRBV10-3,TGTGCCATCAGTGAGCAAGGAAGACTAGCGGGGGAGACGGATACGCAGTATTTT,CAISEQGRLAGETDTQYF
TRBJ2-3,NA,NA,TRBV7-2,TGTGCCAGCAGCTCCAGAGGCCGGGAGCGAACGCAGTATTTT,CASSSRGRERTQYF
TRBJ1-1,NA,NA,TRBV28,TGTGCCAGCAGTCAACCCGGGGGGTTCCGGGCTTTCTTT,CASSQPGGFRAFF
TRBJ1-1,NA,NA,TRBV7-2,TGTGCCAGCAGAATGGTCAGGGAAACTGAAGCTTTCTTT,CASRMVRETEAFF
TRBJ2-3,TRBD1,NA,TRBV7-2,TGTGCCAGCAGCTTAGCGGGAGGACAGGGTCGCACAGATACGCAGTATTTT,CASSLAGGQGRTDTQYF
TRBJ2-7,TRBD1,NA,TRBV7-8,TGTGCCAGCAGCGACAGGGGTCTCTACGAGCAGTACTTC,CASSDRGLYEQYF
TRBJ2-2,NA,NA,TRBV2,TGTGCCAGCACAGTCCTGGCGGGAAGAATAGGGGAGCTGTTTTTT,CASTVLAGRIGELFF
TRBJ2-1,TRBD2,once,TRBV13,TGTGCCAGCAGCTCCCATGTACCGGGGGGGCGGTCCTACAATGAGCAGTTCTTC,CASSSHVPGGRSYNEQFF
TRBJ1-1,NA,NA,TRBV24-1,TGTGCCACCAGTGATTTGTCATCCAGGGGTGGAGCTTTCTTT,CATSDLSSRGGAFF
TRBJ2-1,TRBD1,NA,TRBV11-3,TGTGCCAGCAGCTTAGCCGAGACAGGGGACAATGAGCAGTTCTTC,CASSLAETGDNEQFF
TRBJ1-3,TRBD1,NA,TRBV9,TGTGCCAGCAGCTCTCAGGGACAGAGAGGAAACACCATATATTTT,CASSSQGQRGNTIYF
TRBJ1-1,TRBD1,NA,TRBV9,TGTGCCAGCAGCCTCGGACAGGGGGATTGGAACACTGAAGCTTTCTTT,CASSLGQGDWNTEAFF
TRBJ2-3,TRBD2,NA,TRBV5-1,TGCGCCAGCAGCACCCTACTAGCGGGGGAGGGGGATACGCAGTATTTT,CASSTLLAGEGDTQYF
TRBJ2-2,TRBD2,NA,TRBV2,TGTGCCGGGGGGGGGACTACGCACACCGGGGAGCTGTTTTTT,CAGGGTTHTGELFF
TRBJ1-2,TRBD1,NA,TRBV24-1,TGTGCCACCAGTGACCCTGACAGGGCCGACTATGGCTACACCTTC,CATSDPDRADYGYTF
TRBJ2-5,NA,few,TRBV5-1,TGCGCCAGCAGCTCCGGACAGCCCCAAGAGACCCAGTACTTC,CASSSGQPQETQYF
TRBJ1-3,NA,NA,TRBV27,TGTGCCAGCGGAGGGGTCGGAAACACCATATATTTT,CASGGVGNTIYF
TRBJ2-3,NA,NA,TRBV30,TGTGCCTGGAGTTGGACTACTAGCACAGATACGCAGTATTTT,CAWSWTTSTDTQYF
TRBJ2-2,TRBD2,NA,TRBV29-1,TGCAGCGTTGATTCTAGCGGGGGGAGGAACACCGGGGAGCTGTTTTTT,CSVDSSGGRNTGELFF
TRBJ1-2,TRBD1,NA,TRBV11-3,TGTGCCAGCAGCTTGGGGTTGAGACAGGGTAACTATGGCTACACCTTC,CASSLGLRQGNYGYTF
TRBJ2-7,NA,NA,TRBV2,TGTGCCAGCAGTGGTGACAGGAGCTCCTACGAGCAGTACTTC,CASSGDRSSYEQYF
TRBJ1-2,TRBD1,few,TRBV10-3,TGTGCCATCAGTGAGACGGGTTTGGGGACAGCTAACTATGGCTACACCTTC,CAISETGLGTANYGYTF
TRBJ2-1,TRBD2,NA,TRBV6-2/TRBV6-3,TGTGCCAGCAGCCAACTAGCGGGAGTTTCCGATGAGCAGTTCTTC,CASSQLAGVSDEQFF
TRBJ1-1,NA,few,TRBV27,TGTGCCAGCAGTCTCGGCGACAGGATTTTGAACACTGAAGCTTTCTTT,CASSLGDRILNTEAFF
TRBJ1-6,TRBD1,NA,TRBV7-2,TGTGCCAGCAGCCCCCGGGGTGACAGGGCTACATCACCCCTCCACTTT,CASSPRGDRATSPLHF
TRBJ1-1,NA,NA,TRBV19,TGTGCCAGTAGTCTCCAGGGGATGAACACTGAAGCTTTCTTT,CASSLQGMNTEAFF
TRBJ1-5,NA,NA,TRBV30,TGTGCCTGGAGTACCGGGGGGCGAGGGCAGCCCCAGCATTTT,CAWSTGGRGQPQHF
TRBJ2-3,TRBD2,NA,TRBV19,TGTGCCAGTAGTATAGGGCGGGAGGCAGATACGCAGTATTTT,CASSIGREADTQYF
TRBJ1-1,NA,many,TRBV6-1,TGTGCCAGCAGTGAAAGCGTGAACACTGAAGCTTTCTTT,CASSESVNTEAFF
TRBJ1-3,TRBD1,once,TRBV11-2,TGTGCCAGCAGCCGGGGACAGGCAAGGAATGGAAACACCATATATTTT,CASSRGQARNGNTIYF
TRBJ1-4,TRBD1,NA,TRBV7-2,TGTGCCAGCAGCTTATTTGGCCTAGGGGGCGAAAAACTGTTTTTT,CASSLFGLGGEKLFF
TRBJ1-2,NA,NA,TRBV19,TGTGCCAGTAGTATAGAGACAGTCAACTATGGCTACACCTTC,CASSIETVNYGYTF
TRBJ2-2,NA,NA,TRBV3-1/TRBV3-2,TGTGCCAGCAGCATTAGCGTACTAAACACCGGGGAGCTGTTTTTT,CASSISVLNTGELFF